This T cell receptor (beta chain) was recorded in a study of post-analysis software for immune sequencing data (dated by TCRdb to the mid-2010s). In the study overall: The recorded disease courses included relapsing-remitting, secondary progressive and progressive-relapsing multiple sclerosis, and some patients had no subtype annotation. The patient repertoires were compared against fewer than twelve previously published healthy control repertoires obtained from donors aged roughly 6 to 28 years. A subset of samples was prepared in parallel using single-end sample barcoding, then pooled and co-amplified after Illumina adapter ligation.

The library came from PCR. TCRdb lists the instrument as Illumina HiSeq 2500. To reduce PCR and sequencing biases, unique molecular identifiers were incorporated into the TCR beta cDNA libraries. Per 1 to 10 million input T cells, 500,000 or so cDNA molecules were obtained, such that each molecule approximated one T cell. The patient libraries were prepared and sequenced using the same protocol as the earlier healthy control dataset. Within a given batch, samples were prepared together, multiplexed and sequenced on the same HiSeq lane. As for the authors' bioinformatics: Raw barcoded reads were processed with MIGEC, discarding single-read molecular identifier groups before consensus assembly and CDR3 extraction. Clonotype tables were post-analysed with VDJtools, normalizing diversity by down-sampling all datasets to the smallest sample size. Repertoire overlap clustering matched CDR3 amino acid but not nucleotide sequences to correct batch-related cross-sample contamination. TCRdb passed the public sequencing reads through fastp at Q25 and MiXCR, retaining productive beta sequences. Entries that share a CDR3 protein sequence are merged under the most common genes and DNA. The V and J calls were determined by TCRdb, not by the authors. The sample records 650,000 to 850,000 distinct CDR3 sequences, around 45% of which are singletons. The ten largest account for roughly 4.5% of the sample.

The study at large found these results: Direct clustering with F measure revealed strong co-clustering of samples prepared in the same batch, which led to a batch-effect correction. Patients showed significantly higher frequencies than controls for a handful of TRBV segments, among them TRBV5-6, TRBV5-1 and TRBV20-1. The multiple sclerosis patient group was slightly younger than the control group. Significantly lower normalized Chao1 diversity was found in multiple sclerosis patients than in controls, suggesting substantial peripheral T-cell clonal expansion.

To demonstrate the VDJtools post-analysis software, TCR beta repertoires were profiled from the peripheral blood of about 13 young patients with multiple sclerosis. Multiple sclerosis patients were children and adolescents aged roughly 6 to 17 years. Remarks on this clonotype: The clone's antigen remains unknown. Per-base quality was not reported, and no clone a single base away is much larger than it.

CDR1 and CDR2, per the germline V gene, are SQVTM and ANQGSEA. Spanning cysteine to phenylalanine, the CDR3 consists of 13 amino acids. Just the 39-base CDR3 DNA is kept, in frame starting at base 1. The V end loses 8 bases and the J end loses 3 bases, and a stretch of 16 bases separates them. The rearranged segments are TRBV29-1 and TRBJ1-1, and perhaps TRBD1 as D gene, on 5 matching bases. This TCR was sampled from a girl under 18 with multiple sclerosis. The sample taken for sequencing was blood. In nucleotide form, the sequence is TGCAGCTCTGATACCGGGGGAGACACTGAAGCTTTCTTT. It translates to CSSDTGGDTEAFF. Here the CDR3 is joined to the reference TRBV29-1 and TRBJ1-1 genes, and the full variable domain is: SAVISQKPSRDICQRGTSLTIQCQVDSQVTMMFWYRQQPGQSLTLIATANQGSEATYESGFVIDKFPISRPNLTFSTLTVSNMSPEDSSIYLCSSDTGGDTEAFFGQGTRLTVV.